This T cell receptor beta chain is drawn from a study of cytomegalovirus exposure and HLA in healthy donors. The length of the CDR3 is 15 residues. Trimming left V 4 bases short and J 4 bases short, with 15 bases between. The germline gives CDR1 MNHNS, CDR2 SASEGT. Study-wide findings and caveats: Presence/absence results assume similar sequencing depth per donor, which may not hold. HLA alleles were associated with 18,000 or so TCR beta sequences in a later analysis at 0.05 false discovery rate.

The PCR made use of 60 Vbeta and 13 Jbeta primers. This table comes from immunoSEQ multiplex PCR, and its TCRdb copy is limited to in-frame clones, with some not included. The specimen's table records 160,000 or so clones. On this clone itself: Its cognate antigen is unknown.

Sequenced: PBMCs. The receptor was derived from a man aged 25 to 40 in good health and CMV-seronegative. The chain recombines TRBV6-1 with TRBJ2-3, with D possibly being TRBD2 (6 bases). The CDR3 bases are TGTGCCAGCAGTGCTAGCGTAGATGGGGCAGATACGCAGTATTTT. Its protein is CASSASVDGADTQYF.